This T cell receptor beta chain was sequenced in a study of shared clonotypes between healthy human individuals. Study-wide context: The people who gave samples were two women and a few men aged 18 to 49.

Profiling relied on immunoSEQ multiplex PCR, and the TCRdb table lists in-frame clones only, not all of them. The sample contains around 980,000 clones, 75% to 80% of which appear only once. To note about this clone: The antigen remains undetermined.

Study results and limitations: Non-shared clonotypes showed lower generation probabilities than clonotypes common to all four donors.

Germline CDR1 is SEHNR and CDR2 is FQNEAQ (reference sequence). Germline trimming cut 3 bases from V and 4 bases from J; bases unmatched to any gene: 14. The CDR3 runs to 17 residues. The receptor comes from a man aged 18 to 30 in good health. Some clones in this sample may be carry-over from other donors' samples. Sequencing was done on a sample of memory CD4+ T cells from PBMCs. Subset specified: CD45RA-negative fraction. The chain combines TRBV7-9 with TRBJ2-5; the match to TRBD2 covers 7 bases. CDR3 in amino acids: CASSFPNGAGRGETQYF. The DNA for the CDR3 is TGTGCCAGCAGCTTTCCCAATGGCGCAGGGAGGGGAGAGACCCAGTACTTC.